In its sample, the clone carrying this TCR beta chain was seen a few times. Its antigen is unidentified. The sample belongs to a study of T-cell memory formation after mild COVID-19. In the study overall: Clusters of TCRs were largely donor specific.

cDNA libraries for TCR alpha and TCR beta, carrying sample barcodes and UMIs, came from 5'RACE with constant-segment primers. Each CDR3 protein is one row after TCRdb ran MiXCR on the 5' RACE reads. Of more than 85,000 distinct CDR3 sequences detected, more than 9.5% appear once; the ten largest clones hold roughly 40%. The CDR3 contains 17 residues. The germline CDR1 and CDR2 sequences are SGHDT and YYEEEE. J lost 1 base, V lost 0 bases, and 6 bases had no gene match. General study results and limits: The study found balanced CD4/CD8 in clones contracting day 15 to 85 and a CD4+ lean in later expanders.

The sample consisted of PBMCs or a T cell subset sorted from them (not recorded which). The TCR sequence derives from a man aged 18 to 30 who had mild COVID-19 (a few samples of this study predate the infection). Cell type and time point are not known. This sequence joins TRBV5-6 and TRBJ2-2; 7 nucleotides agree with TRBD1. The CDR3: CASSLVYWTGNTGELFF. The CDR3 nucleotides read TGTGCCAGCAGCTTGGTGTATTGGACAGGGAACACCGGGGAGCTGTTTTTT.